These 17 T cell receptor beta chains share one sample of origin, sequenced in a study of T cell repertoires in cytomegalovirus infection. TCRdb analysed the reads with MiXCR anew, one entry per CDR3 protein. The table records some 940,000 distinct CDR3 sequences, roughly 30% of them present only once. The antigens for these receptors are not known. The material sequenced was cultured CD8+ T cells from PBMCs, taken from culture after CMV antigen stimulation. Receptors were obtained from a human donor in good health (CMV status not recorded). Some clones in this sample may be carry-over from other donors' samples.

The chain carries TRBV7-9 and TRBJ2-1; 9 bases are shared with TRBD2. The trim removed 5 bases at V and 7 bases at J, leaving 12 bases unmatched. Germline V gene data show CDR1 as SEHNR and CDR2 as FQNEAQ (reference sequence). The CDR3 has 16 amino acids. DNA of the CDR3: TGTGCCAGCAGCCCGCGCGCCAGCGGGGGGAGAAATGAGCAGTTCTTC. This encodes CASSPRASGGRNEQFF.

The gene calls are TRBV20-1 and TRBJ2-1; the match to TRBD2 covers 8 bases. Germline loops: CDR1 DFQATT, CDR2 SNEGSKA (reference sequence). The trim removed 0 bases at V and 6 bases at J, leaving 1 base unmatched. CDR3 size: 13 residues. The CDR3 region has the DNA TGCAGTGCTAGAGATCTAGCGGGCAATGAGCAGTTCTTC. It translates to CSARDLAGNEQFF.

The genes are TRBV7-8 and TRBJ1-2; tentatively, D is TRBD1 (5 bases). Per germline, CDR1 SGHVS and CDR2 FQNEAQ. This CDR3 spans 15 amino acids. The V end lost 10 bases, the J end lost 4 bases, and 22 bases lay between the germline ends. The CDR3 here is CATVVAGVQGYGYTF. The CDR3 bases are TGTGCCACCGTAGTGGCGGGGGTGCAGGGCTATGGCTACACCTTC.

This clonotype was seen a few times. The chain carries TRBV6-1 and TRBJ2-7; D possibly corresponds to TRBD2 (6 bases). The ends were cut back, 0 bases at V and 3 bases at J, with 12 bases in the middle. This CDR3 comprises 15 residues. Germline lookup yields CDR1 MNHNS and CDR2 SASEGT. The CDR3 nucleotides are TGTGCCAGCAGTGAAGCGGTCGGGGGAGTCTACGAGCAGTACGTC. Encoded protein: CASSEAVGGVYEQYV.

The chain carries TRBV7-6 and TRBJ2-2, with D possibly being TRBD1 or TRBD2 (5 bases each). This CDR3 spans 16 amino acids. Per the germline V gene, CDR1 is SGHVS and CDR2 is FNYEAQ. Between the trimmed V and J ends, which lost 3 bases and 7 bases, there was a span of 18 bases. The CDR3 DNA sequence: TGTGCCAGCAGCTTTAGCCGGGACCTACACTACGGGGAGCTGTTTTTT. This encodes CASSFSRDLHYGELFF.

The rearrangement uses TRBV27 and TRBJ2-7, with TRBD1 matching over 9 bases. CDR1 and CDR2 from the germline V gene are MNHEY and SMNVEV (reference sequence). The CDR3 has 14 residues. This CDR3 is CVRGGTGKTYEQYV. The CDR3 DNA sequence: TGTGTCAGGGGGGGGACAGGGAAGACCTACGAGCAGTACGTC.

This chain connects TRBV11-3 to TRBJ1-1; D uncertain. Trimming took off 0 bases at V and 6 bases at J, with 8 bases between the two ends. This CDR3 spans 13 amino acids. Germline V CDR1 and CDR2: SGHNT, YENEEA. CDR3 in DNA: TGTGCCAGCAGCTTAGATCTATTTGCTGAAGCTTTCTTT. Protein product: CASSLDLFAEAFF.

Only one count was recorded for this clonotype. At one end the junction does not follow the germline gene, possibly because of a read error. The chain uses TRBV6-1 and TRBJ2-2, with a weak D call TRBD1 (5 bases). Germline V lookup: CDR1 MNHNS, CDR2 SASEGT. CDR3 size: 17 residues. CDR3 nucleotide sequence: TGTGCCAGCAGTGGAATCAGGGTCAACGCGAACACCAGGGAGCTGTTTTTT. It is translated as CASSGIRVNANTRELFF.

CDR3 protein: CSARTDREMGYTF. CDR3 DNA sequence: TGCAGTGCTAGAACGGACAGGGAAATGGGCTACACCTTC. V gene TRBV20-1 combines with J gene TRBJ1-2, with 8 bases fitting TRBD1. The trim removed 2 bases at V and 8 bases at J, leaving 7 bases unmatched. The germline CDR1 and CDR2 sequences are DFQATT and SNEGSKA (reference sequence). The CDR3 consists of 13 residues.

The V and J genes are TRBV6-6 and TRBJ1-5, with D uncertain. This CDR3 region has 13 residues. Germline V CDR1 and CDR2: MNHNY, SVGAGI (reference sequence). Trimming removed 4 bases from V and 5 bases from J, with 9 bases in between. The CDR3 is CASSSSLYQPQHF. The DNA for the CDR3 is TGTGCCAGCAGTTCTTCCTTATATCAGCCCCAGCATTTT.

The rearrangement links TRBV15 to TRBJ1-6, with a tentative D call TRBD1 (6 bases). V was shortened by 3 bases and J by 6 bases, with 12 bases between the two germline ends. In germline, CDR1 is LNHNV, CDR2 YYDKDF (reference sequence). The CDR3 contains 15 residues. The CDR3 protein is CATSRIQGSNSPLHF. The CDR3 DNA reads as TGTGCCACCAGCAGGATACAGGGAAGTAATTCACCCCTCCACTTT.

This chain links TRBV28 with TRBJ1-1, with D maybe TRBD1 (5 bases). CDR1 MDHEN and CDR2 SYDVKM come from the germline V gene. The ends were cut back, 3 bases at V and 5 bases at J, with 22 bases in the middle. The CDR3 loop spans 17 amino acids. The CDR3 sequence is CASSFGLGDAADTEAFF. CDR3 bases: TGTGCCAGCAGTTTTGGATTGGGGGACGCCGCGGATACTGAAGCTTTCTTT. Supplemented by reference TRBV28 and TRBJ1-1, the full variable domain reads DVKVTQSSRYLVKRTGEKVFLECVQDMDHENMFWYRQDPGLGLRLIYFSYDVKMKEKGDIPEGYSVSREKKERFSLILESASTNQTSMYLCASSFGLGDAADTEAFFGQGTRLTVV.

This clonotype was detected only a few times. The rearrangement links TRBV6-6 to TRBJ1-5; unclear D gene. The CDR3 runs 14 residues. Looked up from germline, CDR1 is MNHNY and CDR2 is SVGAGI (reference sequence). V lost 4 bases to trimming and J lost 1 base, with 8 bases between them. CDR3 sequence: CASSSTQSNQPQHF. The CDR3 region has the DNA TGTGCCAGCAGTTCCACGCAAAGCAATCAGCCCCAGCATTTT.

The chain combines TRBV7-9 with TRBJ1-1; D gene uncertain. The germline gives CDR1 SEHNR, CDR2 FQNEAQ (reference sequence). V dropped 3 bases and J dropped 10 bases, with 18 bases sitting between them. The CDR3 is 14 amino acids. The CDR3 here is CASSFTGALSGAFF. CDR3 DNA: TGTGCCAGCAGCTTTACGGGAGCCTTATCTGGAGCTTTCTTT.

This clonotype was counted at least ten times. The V gene is TRBV12-3 or TRBV12-4, the J gene TRBJ2-1; TRBD1 agrees at 7 bases. The ends lost 5 bases at V and 9 bases at J; junction bases unmatched: 4. The CDR3 contains 12 residues. CDR3 nucleotides: TGTGCCAGCAGTACAGGGGCCGGTGAGCAGTTCTTC. This translates into CASSTGAGEQFF.

This clonotype has only a few counts. The rearrangement uses TRBV15 and TRBJ2-1; D uncertain. The CDR3 runs to 13 residues. Germline V CDR1 and CDR2: LNHNV, YYDKDF (reference sequence). Trimming took 8 bases from V and 4 from J, leaving 12 bases between them. CDR3 region: CATQSPSYNEQFF. CDR3 DNA: TGTGCCACCCAATCCCCAAGTTACAATGAGCAGTTCTTC.

V usage is TRBV6-6 and J usage is TRBJ1-1; a weak D match, TRBD1 (5 bases). Per germline, CDR1 MNHNY and CDR2 SVGAGI (reference sequence). V was shortened by 9 bases and J by 7 bases, with 15 bases between the two germline ends. There are 12 residues in the CDR3. The CDR3 coding sequence is TGTGCCAGTTCATGGGGGTTGAGTGAAGCTTTCTTT. Encoded protein: CASSWGLSEAFF.